A selection of T cell receptor beta chains follows, all from one sample in a study of blood T cell repertoires in COVID-19. Generated by immunoSEQ multiplex PCR, the TCRdb table keeps only in-frame clones and is missing some. The sample yields 300,000 to 400,000 clones, roughly 90% seen once. The sample was peripheral blood. All receptors come from a man aged 25-40 years with COVID-19, enrolled during active disease. The CDR3 runs from the conserved cysteine through the conserved F or W. A D gene is named only where the DNA matches it firmly. Size is stated for part of the rows, as once, few or many counts, or as a class when the clone is expanded.

V	J	size	D	CDR3	DNA
TRBV6-2/TRBV6-3	TRBJ1-1	.	TRBD1	CASSVGQQNTEAFF	TGTGCCAGCAGTGTGGGACAGCAGAACACTGAAGCTTTCTTT
TRBV18	TRBJ2-7	.	.	CASSPGRQSLLKQYF	TGTGCCAGCTCACCAGGCCGACAGAGCCTACTCAAGCAGTACTTC
TRBV27	TRBJ1-6	.	.	CASSFPGRSPLHF	TGTGCCAGCAGTTTTCCCGGGAGATCACCCCTCCACTTT
TRBV4-2	TRBJ1-4	.	TRBD1	CASSRGTVGEKLFF	TGTGCCAGCAGCCGCGGGACAGTAGGTGAAAAACTGTTTTTT
TRBV21-1	TRBJ1-5	once	.	CASSEKKTDRGWQPQHF	TGTGCCAGCAGCGAAAAAAAAACGGACAGGGGATGGCAGCCCCAGCATTTT
TRBV24-1	TRBJ2-1	.	.	CATSDSKTGLSYNEQFF	TGTGCCACCAGTGATTCCAAGACAGGCCTCTCCTACAATGAGCAGTTCTTC
TRBV2	TRBJ1-5	few	.	CASRKRTDQPQHF	TGTGCCAGCAGAAAGCGGACGGATCAGCCCCAGCATTTT
TRBV11-1	TRBJ1-3	few	.	CASSSQAPGAGNTIYF	TGTGCCAGCAGCTCGCAGGCCCCAGGGGCCGGAAACACCATATATTTT
TRBV9	TRBJ2-3	.	TRBD2	CASSVPLSVEGGDTDTQYF	TGTGCCAGCAGCGTACCACTCTCCGTAGAGGGAGGGGACACAGATACGCAGTATTTT
TRBV19	TRBJ1-1	.	.	CASTPQTNTEAFF	TGTGCCAGTACCCCACAGACGAACACTGAAGCTTTCTTT
TRBV7-2	TRBJ2-1	.	TRBD2	CASSLAQRGRGEQFF	TGTGCCAGCAGCTTGGCACAGCGGGGCCGAGGTGAGCAGTTCTTC
TRBV27	TRBJ2-3	.	TRBD2	CASGVAGSFNTDTQYF	TGTGCCAGCGGAGTAGCGGGGTCGTTTAACACAGATACGCAGTATTTT
TRBV7-2	TRBJ2-2	.	.	CASRQGNTGELFF	TGTGCCAGCAGACAGGGAAACACCGGGGAGCTGTTTTTT
TRBV6-5	TRBJ1-5	.	.	CASRGTGNQPQHF	TGTGCCAGCAGGGGGACTGGTAATCAGCCCCAGCATTTT
TRBV11-2	TRBJ1-1	.	.	CASCSSPGNTEAFF	TGTGCCAGCTGCTCCTCCCCGGGGAACACTGAAGCTTTCTTT
TRBV7-9	TRBJ2-7	.	TRBD2	CASSWGGKQNEQYF	TGTGCCAGCAGCTGGGGGGGAAAGCAAAACGAGCAGTACTTC
TRBV5-6	TRBJ2-2	.	TRBD2	CASSSVAGVFMGELFF	TGTGCCAGCAGCTCCGTAGCGGGAGTATTTATGGGGGAGCTGTTTTTT
TRBV6-1	TRBJ1-2	.	.	CASSEAMALNYGYTF	TGTGCCAGCAGTGAAGCAATGGCCTTGAACTATGGCTACACCTTC
TRBV3-1/TRBV3-2	TRBJ2-2	.	TRBD2	CASRPLTSDTGELFF	TGTGCCAGCAGGCCCCTTACTAGCGACACCGGGGAGCTGTTTTTT
TRBV19	TRBJ2-7	.	TRBD1	CASSIWTGVSYEQYF	TGTGCCAGTAGTATCTGGACAGGTGTCTCCTACGAGCAGTACTTC
TRBV3-1/TRBV3-2	TRBJ2-1	.	.	CASSQADRSSYNEQFF	TGTGCCAGCAGCCAAGCAGACAGAAGCTCCTACAATGAGCAGTTCTTC
TRBV10-3	TRBJ2-5	.	.	CAGGGEGETQYF	TGTGCCGGGGGCGGGGAGGGGGAGACCCAGTACTTC
TRBV29-1	TRBJ2-2	.	TRBD1	CSVGTGATGELFF	TGCAGCGTTGGGACAGGGGCCACCGGGGAGCTGTTTTTT
TRBV30	TRBJ1-4	.	.	CAWRQARDEKLFF	TGTGCCTGGAGACAGGCACGGGATGAAAAACTGTTTTTT
TRBV2	TRBJ2-1	.	.	CASSGQLANYNEQFF	TGTGCCAGCAGTGGTCAGCTAGCGAATTACAATGAGCAGTTCTTC
TRBV9	TRBJ2-7	.	TRBD2	CASSVAAGGMYEQYF	TGTGCCAGCAGCGTAGCGGCGGGGGGAATGTACGAGCAGTACTTC
TRBV7-8	TRBJ2-1	.	.	CASSSLTVNEQFF	TGTGCCAGCAGCTCCTTGACTGTCAATGAGCAGTTCTTC
TRBV4-1	TRBJ2-7	once	TRBD2	CASSQRAGGQFYEQYF	TGCGCCAGCAGCCAACGAGCGGGGGGGCAATTTTACGAGCAGTACTTC
TRBV28	TRBJ1-3	.	.	CASSLSGAPSGNTIYF	TGTGCCAGCAGTTTATCAGGGGCACCCTCTGGAAACACCATATATTTT
TRBV7-9	TRBJ2-7	.	.	CASSLDGQAKAYEQYF	TGTGCCAGCAGCTTAGATGGCCAGGCCAAGGCCTACGAGCAGTACTTC
TRBV10-3	TRBJ2-3	.	TRBD2	CAIGAGAGDTQYF	TGTGCCATTGGAGCGGGAGCCGGAGATACGCAGTATTTT
TRBV7-2	TRBJ2-7	.	.	CASSLGGTYEQYF	TGTGCCAGCAGCTTAGGCGGGACCTACGAGCAGTACTTC
TRBV4-2	TRBJ1-5	.	.	CASSQDGGSQPQHF	TGTGCCAGCAGCCAAGATGGAGGGAGTCAGCCCCAGCATTTT
TRBV18	TRBJ2-1	.	TRBD1	CASSPPGTAYNEQFF	TGTGCCAGCTCACCACCCGGGACAGCCTACAATGAGCAGTTCTTC
TRBV3-1/TRBV3-2	TRBJ2-1	.	.	CASSQPGIYNEQFF	TGTGCCAGCAGCCAACCAGGAATCTACAATGAGCAGTTCTTC
TRBV4-3	TRBJ2-1	.	.	CASSQDRRGRNEQFF	TGCGCCAGCAGCCAAGATCGACGTGGGCGAAATGAGCAGTTCTTC
TRBV18	TRBJ2-5	.	.	CASSPPPGGRQAQYF	TGTGCCAGCTCACCACCCCCCGGCGGGCGGCAAGCCCAGTACTTC
TRBV7-2	TRBJ1-4	.	.	CASSPGGGNEKLFF	TGTGCCAGCAGCCCAGGTGGGGGGAACGAAAAACTGTTTTTT
TRBV6-6	TRBJ2-2	.	.	CASTDGTGELFF	TGTGCCAGCACCGACGGGACCGGGGAGCTGTTTTTT
TRBV6-2/TRBV6-3	TRBJ2-3	.	.	CASSYSGADTQYF	TGTGCCAGCAGTTACTCTGGGGCGGATACGCAGTATTTT
TRBV25-1	TRBJ1-2	few	TRBD1	CASPKRTGVGYGYTF	TGTGCCAGTCCCAAAAGGACAGGGGTGGGCTATGGCTACACCTTC
TRBV3-1/TRBV3-2	TRBJ1-5	.	.	CASSQDTGIGNQPQHF	TGTGCCAGCAGCCAAGATACAGGGATAGGCAATCAGCCCCAGCATTTT
TRBV18	TRBJ2-6	.	.	CASSPLVQGPGANVLTF	TGTGCCAGCTCACCTTTAGTACAGGGCCCTGGGGCCAACGTCCTGACTTTC
TRBV28	TRBJ2-1	.	TRBD2	CASSPPGGRGEQFF	TGTGCCAGCAGTCCCCCCGGCGGGAGGGGGGAGCAGTTCTTC